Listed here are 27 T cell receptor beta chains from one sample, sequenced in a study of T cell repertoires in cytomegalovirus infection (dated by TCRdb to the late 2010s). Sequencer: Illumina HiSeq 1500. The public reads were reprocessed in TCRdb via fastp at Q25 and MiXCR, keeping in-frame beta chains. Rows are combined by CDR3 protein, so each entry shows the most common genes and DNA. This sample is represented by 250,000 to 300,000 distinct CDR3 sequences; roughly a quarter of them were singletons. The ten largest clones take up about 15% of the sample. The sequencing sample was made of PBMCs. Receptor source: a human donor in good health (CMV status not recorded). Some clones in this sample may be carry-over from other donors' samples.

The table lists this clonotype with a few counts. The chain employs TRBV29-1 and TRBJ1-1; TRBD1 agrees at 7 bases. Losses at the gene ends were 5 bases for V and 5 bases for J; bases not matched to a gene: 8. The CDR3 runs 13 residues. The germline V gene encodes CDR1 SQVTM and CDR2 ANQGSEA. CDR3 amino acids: CSVSDRAVTEAFF. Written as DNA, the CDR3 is TGCAGCGTTTCTGACAGGGCAGTAACTGAAGCTTTCTTT.

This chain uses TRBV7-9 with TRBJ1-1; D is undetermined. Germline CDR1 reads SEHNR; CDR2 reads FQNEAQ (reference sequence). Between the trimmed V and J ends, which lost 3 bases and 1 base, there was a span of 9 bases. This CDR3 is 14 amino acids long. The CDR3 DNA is TGTGCCAGCAGCTTTCCTACGGGGAACACTGAAGCTTTCTTT. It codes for CASSFPTGNTEAFF.

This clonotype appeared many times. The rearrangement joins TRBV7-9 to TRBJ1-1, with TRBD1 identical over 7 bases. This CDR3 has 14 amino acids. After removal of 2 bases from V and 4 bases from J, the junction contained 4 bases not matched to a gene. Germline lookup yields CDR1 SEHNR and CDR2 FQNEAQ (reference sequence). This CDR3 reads CASSLNSGGTEAFF. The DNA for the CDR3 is TGTGCCAGCAGCTTAAACTCAGGGGGCACTGAAGCTTTCTTT.

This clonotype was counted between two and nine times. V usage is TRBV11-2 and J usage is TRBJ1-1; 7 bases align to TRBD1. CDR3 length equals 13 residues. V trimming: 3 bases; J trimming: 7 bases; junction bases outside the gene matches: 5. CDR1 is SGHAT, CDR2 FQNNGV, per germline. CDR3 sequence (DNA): TGTGCCAGCAGCTTGACAGGGAGGGGTGAAGCTTTCTTT. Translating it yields CASSLTGRGEAFF. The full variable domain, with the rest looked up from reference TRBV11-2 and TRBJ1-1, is EAGVAQSPRYKIIEKRQSVAFWCNPISGHATLYWYQQILGQGPKLLIQFQNNGVVDDSQLPKDRFSAERLKGVDSTLKIQPAKLEDSAVYLCASSLTGRGEAFFGQGTRLTVV.

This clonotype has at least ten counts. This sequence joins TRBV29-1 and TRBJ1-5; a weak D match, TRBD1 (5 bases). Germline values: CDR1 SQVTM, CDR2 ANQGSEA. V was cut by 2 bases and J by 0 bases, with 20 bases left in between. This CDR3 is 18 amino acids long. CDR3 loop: CSVEWGGITLISNQPQHF. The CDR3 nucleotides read TGCAGCGTTGAATGGGGGGGGATCACCCTAATTAGCAATCAGCCCCAGCATTTT.

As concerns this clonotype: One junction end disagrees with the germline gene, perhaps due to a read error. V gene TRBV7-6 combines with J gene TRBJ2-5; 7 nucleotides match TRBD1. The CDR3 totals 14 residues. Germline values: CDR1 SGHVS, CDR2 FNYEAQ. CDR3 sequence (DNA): TGCGCCAGCAGCTTAGCCGAGGGGGCAAAGACCCAGTACTTC. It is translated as CASSLAEGAKTQYF.

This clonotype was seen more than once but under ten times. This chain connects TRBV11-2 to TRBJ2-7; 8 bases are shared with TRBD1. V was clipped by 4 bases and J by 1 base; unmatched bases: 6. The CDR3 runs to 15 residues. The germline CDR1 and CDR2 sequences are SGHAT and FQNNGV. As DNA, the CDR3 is TGTGCCAGCAGCTCCACCAGGGGGCTTTCCTACGAGCAGTACTTC. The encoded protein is CASSSTRGLSYEQYF. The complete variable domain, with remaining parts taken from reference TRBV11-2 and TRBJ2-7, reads EAGVAQSPRYKIIEKRQSVAFWCNPISGHATLYWYQQILGQGPKLLIQFQNNGVVDDSQLPKDRFSAERLKGVDSTLKIQPAKLEDSAVYLCASSSTRGLSYEQYFGPGTRLTVT.

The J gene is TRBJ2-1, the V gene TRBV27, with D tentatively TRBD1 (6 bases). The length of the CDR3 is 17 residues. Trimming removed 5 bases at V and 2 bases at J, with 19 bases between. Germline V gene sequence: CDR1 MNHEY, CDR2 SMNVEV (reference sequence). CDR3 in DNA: TGTGCCAGCAGTCCCTCTTTTGGGGGCTGGACCTACAATGAGCAGTTCTTC. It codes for CASSPSFGGWTYNEQFF.

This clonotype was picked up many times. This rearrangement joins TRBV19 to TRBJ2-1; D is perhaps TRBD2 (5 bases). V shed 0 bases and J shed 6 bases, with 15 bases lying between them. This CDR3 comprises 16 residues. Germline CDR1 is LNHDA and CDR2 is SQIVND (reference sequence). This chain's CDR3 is CASSIDTSRRGNEQFF. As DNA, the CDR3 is TGTGCCAGTAGTATAGATACTAGTCGGCGTGGCAATGAGCAGTTCTTC.

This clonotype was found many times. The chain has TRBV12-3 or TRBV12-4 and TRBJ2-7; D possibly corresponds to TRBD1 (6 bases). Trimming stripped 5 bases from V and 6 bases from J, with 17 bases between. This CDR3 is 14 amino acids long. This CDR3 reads CASSLGQPMGEQYF. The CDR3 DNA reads TGTGCCAGCAGTCTTGGACAGCCGATGGGCGAGCAGTACTTC.

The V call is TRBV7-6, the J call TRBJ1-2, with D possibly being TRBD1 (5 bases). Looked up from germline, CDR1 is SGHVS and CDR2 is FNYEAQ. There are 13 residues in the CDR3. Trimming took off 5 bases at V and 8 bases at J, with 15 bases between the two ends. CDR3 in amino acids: CASSRDPGRGYTF. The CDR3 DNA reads TGTGCCAGCAGCCGGGACCCCGGACGGGGCTACACCTTC.

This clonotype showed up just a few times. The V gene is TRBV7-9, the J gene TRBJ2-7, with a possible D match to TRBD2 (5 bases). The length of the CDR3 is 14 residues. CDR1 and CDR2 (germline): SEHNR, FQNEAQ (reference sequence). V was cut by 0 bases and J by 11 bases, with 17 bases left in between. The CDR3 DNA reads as TGTGCCAGCAGCTTAGCGTCCCGGGAAAGTGGGGAGTACTTC. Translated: CASSLASRESGEYF.

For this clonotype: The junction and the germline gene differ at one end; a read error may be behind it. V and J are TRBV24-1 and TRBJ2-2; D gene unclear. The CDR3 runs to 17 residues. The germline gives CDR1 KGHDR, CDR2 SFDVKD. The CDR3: CATNDLVRHGNTGELFF. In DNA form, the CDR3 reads TGTGCCACCAATGATTTGGTGAGACATGGGAACACCGGGGAGCTGTTTTTT.

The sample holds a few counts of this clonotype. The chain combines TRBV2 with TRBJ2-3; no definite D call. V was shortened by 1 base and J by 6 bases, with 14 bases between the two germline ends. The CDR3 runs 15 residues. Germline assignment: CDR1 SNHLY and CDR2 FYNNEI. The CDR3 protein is CASSEGVDPSDTQYF. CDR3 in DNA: TGTGCCAGCAGTGAAGGGGTGGATCCCTCCGATACGCAGTATTTT.

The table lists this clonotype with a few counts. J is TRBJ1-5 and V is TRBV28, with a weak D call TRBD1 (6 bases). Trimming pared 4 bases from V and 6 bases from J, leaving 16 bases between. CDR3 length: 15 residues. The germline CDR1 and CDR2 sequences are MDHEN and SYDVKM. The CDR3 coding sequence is TGTGCCAGCAGTTCCTCAGGGGAGGGAACTCAGCCCCAGCATTTT. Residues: CASSSSGEGTQPQHF.

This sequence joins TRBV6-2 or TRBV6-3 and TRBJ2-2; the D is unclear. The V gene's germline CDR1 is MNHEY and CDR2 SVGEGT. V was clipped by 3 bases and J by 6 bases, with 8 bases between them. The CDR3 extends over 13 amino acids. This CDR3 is CASSYGPAGELFF. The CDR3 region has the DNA TGTGCCAGCAGTTATGGTCCGGCCGGGGAGCTGTTTTTT.

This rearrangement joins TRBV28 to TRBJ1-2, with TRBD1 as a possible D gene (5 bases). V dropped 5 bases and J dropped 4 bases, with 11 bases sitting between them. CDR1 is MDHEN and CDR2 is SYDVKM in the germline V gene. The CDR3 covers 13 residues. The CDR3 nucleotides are TGTGCCAGCAGTCCCCCGGACACCTATGGCTACACCTTC. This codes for CASSPPDTYGYTF.

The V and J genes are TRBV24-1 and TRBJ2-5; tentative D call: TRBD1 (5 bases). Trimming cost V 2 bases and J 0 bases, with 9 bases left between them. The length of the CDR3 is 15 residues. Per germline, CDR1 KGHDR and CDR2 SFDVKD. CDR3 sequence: CATSDSTDYQETQYF. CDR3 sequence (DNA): TGTGCCACCAGTGATTCGACAGACTACCAAGAGACCCAGTACTTC.

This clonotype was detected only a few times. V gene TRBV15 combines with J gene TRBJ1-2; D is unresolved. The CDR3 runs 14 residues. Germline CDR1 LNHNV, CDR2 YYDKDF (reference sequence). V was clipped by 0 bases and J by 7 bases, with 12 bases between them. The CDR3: CATSRDGVDAGYTF. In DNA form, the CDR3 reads TGTGCCACCAGCAGAGATGGGGTAGACGCTGGCTACACCTTC.

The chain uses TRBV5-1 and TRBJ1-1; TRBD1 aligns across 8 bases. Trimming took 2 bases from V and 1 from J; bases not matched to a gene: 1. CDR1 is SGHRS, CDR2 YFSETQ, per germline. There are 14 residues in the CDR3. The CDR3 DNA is TGCGCCAGCAGCTTTACAGGGGGGAACACTGAAGCTTTCTTT. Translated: CASSFTGGNTEAFF.

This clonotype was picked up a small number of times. CDR3 region: CASSPTTSDQYF. In DNA, the CDR3 is TGTGCCAGCAGCCCTACGACTAGTGACCAGTACTTC. The chain joins TRBV7-6 to TRBJ2-5, with D possibly matching TRBD2 (6 bases). With 5 bases removed from V and 10 bases from J, the gap between germline ends came to 14 bases. The CDR3 is 12 amino acids. The germline V gene encodes CDR1 SGHVS and CDR2 FNYEAQ. The full variable domain, its missing parts supplied by reference TRBV7-6 and TRBJ2-5, is GAGVSQSPRYKVTKRGQDVALRCDPISGHVSLYWYRQALGQGPEFLTYFNYEAQQDKSGLPNDRFSAERPEGSISTLTIQRTEQRDSAMYRCASSPTTSDQYFGPGTRLLVL.

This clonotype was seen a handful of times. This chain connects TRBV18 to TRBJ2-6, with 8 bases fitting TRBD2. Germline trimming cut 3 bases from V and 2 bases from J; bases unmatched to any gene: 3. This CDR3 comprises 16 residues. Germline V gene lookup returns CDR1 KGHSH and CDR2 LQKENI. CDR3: CASSPTGGAGANVLTF. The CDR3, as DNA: TGTGCCAGCTCACCTACCGGGGGGGCTGGGGCCAACGTCCTGACTTTC.

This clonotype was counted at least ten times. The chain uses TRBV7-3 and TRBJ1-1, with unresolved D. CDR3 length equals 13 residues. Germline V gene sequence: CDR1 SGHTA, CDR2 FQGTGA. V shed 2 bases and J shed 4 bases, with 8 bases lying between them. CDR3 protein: CASSLFEATEAFF. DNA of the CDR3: TGTGCCAGCAGCTTATTTGAGGCCACTGAAGCTTTCTTT.

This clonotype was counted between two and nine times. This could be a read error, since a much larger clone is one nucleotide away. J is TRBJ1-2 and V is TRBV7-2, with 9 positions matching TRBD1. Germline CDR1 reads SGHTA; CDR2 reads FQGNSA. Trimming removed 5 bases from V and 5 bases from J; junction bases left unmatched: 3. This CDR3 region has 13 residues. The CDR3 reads CASSTGTGYGYTF. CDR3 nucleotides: TGTGCCAGCAGCACCGGGACAGGGTATGGCTACACCTTC.

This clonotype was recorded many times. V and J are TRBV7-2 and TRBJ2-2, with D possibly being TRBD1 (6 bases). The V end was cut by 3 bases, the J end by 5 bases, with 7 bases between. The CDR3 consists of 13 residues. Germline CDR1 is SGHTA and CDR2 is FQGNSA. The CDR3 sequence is CASSFRGTGELFF. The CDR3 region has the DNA TGTGCCAGCAGCTTCAGGGGAACCGGGGAGCTGTTTTTT.

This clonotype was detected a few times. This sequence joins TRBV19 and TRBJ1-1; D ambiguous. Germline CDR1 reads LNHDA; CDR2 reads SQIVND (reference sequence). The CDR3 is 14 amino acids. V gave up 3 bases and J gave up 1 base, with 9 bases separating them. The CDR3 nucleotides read TGTGCCAGTAGTATTTTTCAGAGGAACACTGAAGCTTTCTTT. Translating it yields CASSIFQRNTEAFF.

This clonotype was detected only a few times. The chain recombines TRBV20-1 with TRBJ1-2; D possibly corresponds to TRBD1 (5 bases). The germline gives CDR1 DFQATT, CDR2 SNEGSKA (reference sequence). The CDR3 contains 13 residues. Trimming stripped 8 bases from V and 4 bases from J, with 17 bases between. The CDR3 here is CSTLEGTIYGYTF. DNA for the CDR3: TGCAGTACCCTGGAAGGGACTATCTATGGCTACACCTTC.